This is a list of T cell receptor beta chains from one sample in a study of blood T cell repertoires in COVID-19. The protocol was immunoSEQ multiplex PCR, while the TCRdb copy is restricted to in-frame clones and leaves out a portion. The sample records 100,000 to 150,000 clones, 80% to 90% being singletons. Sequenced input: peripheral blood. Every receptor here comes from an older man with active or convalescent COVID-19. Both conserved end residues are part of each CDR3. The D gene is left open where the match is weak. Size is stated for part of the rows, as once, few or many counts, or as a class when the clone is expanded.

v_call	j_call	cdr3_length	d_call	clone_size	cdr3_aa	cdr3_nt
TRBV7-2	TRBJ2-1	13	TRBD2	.	CASSWGLAGEQFF	TGTGCCAGCAGCTGGGGACTAGCAGGTGAGCAGTTCTTC
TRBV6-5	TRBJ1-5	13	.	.	CASSQGGHQPQHF	TGTGCCAGCAGTCAGGGTGGCCATCAGCCCCAGCATTTT
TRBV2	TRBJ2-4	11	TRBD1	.	CASRPYGTEYF	TGTGCCAGCAGACCATACGGGACAGAGTACTTC
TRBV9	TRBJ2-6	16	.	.	CASTRGGDSGANVLTF	TGTGCCAGCACCAGAGGAGGGGACTCTGGGGCCAACGTCCTGACTTTC
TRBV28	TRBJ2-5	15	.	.	CASSPGNPKKETQYF	TGTGCCAGCAGTCCAGGGAACCCGAAAAAAGAGACCCAGTACTTC
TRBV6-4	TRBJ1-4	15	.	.	CASSEMGGQNEKLFF	TGTGCCAGCAGTGAAATGGGCGGACAGAATGAAAAACTGTTTTTT
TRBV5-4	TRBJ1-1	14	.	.	CASSLRQTNTEAFF	TGTGCCAGCAGCTTACGACAGACGAACACTGAAGCTTTCTTT
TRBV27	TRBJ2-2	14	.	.	CASSGGPNTGELFF	TGTGCCAGCAGCGGGGGGCCGAACACCGGGGAGCTGTTTTTT
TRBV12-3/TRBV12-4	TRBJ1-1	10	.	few	CATGSTEAFF	TGTGCCACCGGGAGCACTGAAGCTTTCTTT
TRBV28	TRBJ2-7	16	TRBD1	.	CASSSPGQGPGYEQYF	TGTGCCAGCAGTTCCCCCGGACAGGGCCCTGGGTACGAGCAGTACTTC
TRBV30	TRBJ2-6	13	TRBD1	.	CAGTGVGANVLTF	TGTGCCGGTACAGGGGTTGGGGCCAACGTCCTGACTTTC
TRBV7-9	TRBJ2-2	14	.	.	CASNPQGLNGELFF	TGTGCCAGCAACCCACAGGGTCTTAACGGGGAGCTGTTTTTT
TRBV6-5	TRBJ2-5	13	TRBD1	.	CASIGQGGETQYF	TGTGCCAGCATAGGACAGGGTGGAGAGACCCAGTACTTC
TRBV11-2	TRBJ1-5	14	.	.	CASSRTEVDQPQHF	TGTGCCAGCAGCCGGACAGAGGTAGATCAGCCCCAGCATTTT
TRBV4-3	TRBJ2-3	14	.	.	CASSQNGGIDTQYF	TGCGCCAGCAGCCAAAACGGCGGGATAGATACGCAGTATTTT
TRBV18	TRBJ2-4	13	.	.	CASSSWAKNIQYF	TGTGCCAGCTCAAGCTGGGCCAAAAACATTCAGTACTTC
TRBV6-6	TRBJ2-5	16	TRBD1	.	CASSTSRQGGRETQYF	TGTGCCAGCAGTACTTCCCGACAGGGGGGGCGAGAGACCCAGTACTTC
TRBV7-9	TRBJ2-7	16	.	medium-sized	CASSPPLGGKHYEQYF	TGTGCCAGCAGCCCCCCATTGGGGGGTAAGCACTACGAGCAGTACTTC
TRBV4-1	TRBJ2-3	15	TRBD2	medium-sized	CASSARGGREDTQYF	TGCGCCAGCAGCGCGCGGGGGGGCCGAGAGGATACGCAGTATTTT
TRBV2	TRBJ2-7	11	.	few	CASSRGYEQYF	TGTGCCAGCAGTCGGGGCTACGAGCAGTACTTC
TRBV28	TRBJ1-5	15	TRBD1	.	CASSSGTGVDQPQHF	TGTGCCAGCAGTTCCGGGACAGGGGTGGATCAGCCCCAGCATTTT
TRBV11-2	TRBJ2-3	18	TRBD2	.	CASSFSGTSGGGRDTQYF	TGTGCCAGCAGCTTCTCCGGGACTAGCGGGGGAGGGAGAGATACGCAGTATTTT
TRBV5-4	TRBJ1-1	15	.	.	CASSTNRIPNAEAFF	TGTGCCAGCAGCACGAACAGGATCCCGAACGCTGAAGCTTTCTTT
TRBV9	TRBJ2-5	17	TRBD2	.	CASSPTTSGGVEETQYF	TGTGCCAGCAGCCCAACAACTAGCGGGGGGGTCGAAGAGACCCAGTACTTC
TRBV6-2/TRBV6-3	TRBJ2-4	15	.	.	CASSVGLGGKNIQYF	TGTGCCAGCAGTGTGGGACTCGGGGGAAAAAACATTCAGTACTTC
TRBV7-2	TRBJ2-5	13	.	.	CASSRTRGETQYF	TGTGCCAGCAGCCGCACTAGGGGGGAGACCCAGTACTTC
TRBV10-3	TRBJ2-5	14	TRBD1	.	CAIRTGTGPETQYF	TGTGCCATCAGGACCGGGACAGGGCCAGAGACCCAGTACTTC
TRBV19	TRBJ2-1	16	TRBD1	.	CASSIFGTGLYNEQFF	TGTGCCAGTAGTATTTTCGGGACAGGATTATACAATGAGCAGTTCTTC
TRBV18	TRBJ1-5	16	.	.	CASSPLAGNSNQPQHF	TGTGCCAGCTCACCACTTGCAGGCAATAGCAATCAGCCCCAGCATTTT
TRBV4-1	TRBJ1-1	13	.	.	CASSQNKGVEAFF	TGCGCCAGCAGCCAAAATAAAGGGGTTGAAGCTTTCTTT
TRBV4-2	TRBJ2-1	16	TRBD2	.	CASSQVGTSGVPEQFF	TGTGCCAGCAGCCAGGTAGGGACTAGCGGGGTCCCTGAGCAGTTCTTC
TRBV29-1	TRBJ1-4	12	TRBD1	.	CSVQGANEKLFF	TGCAGCGTACAGGGGGCTAATGAAAAACTGTTTTTT
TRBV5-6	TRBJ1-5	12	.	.	CASSLVTGPQHF	TGTGCCAGCAGCTTGGTGACAGGGCCCCAGCATTTT
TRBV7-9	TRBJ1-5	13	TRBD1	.	CASSFQGEQPQHF	TGTGCCAGCAGCTTTCAGGGGGAACAGCCCCAGCATTTT
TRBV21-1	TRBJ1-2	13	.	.	CASSKGERCCYTF	TGTGCCAGCAGCAAAGGGGAGAGGTGCTGCTACACCTTC
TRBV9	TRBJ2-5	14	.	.	CASSYGQNQETQYF	TGTGCCAGCAGCTACGGACAAAACCAAGAGACCCAGTACTTC
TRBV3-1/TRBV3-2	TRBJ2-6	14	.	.	CASRGSDGANVLTF	TGTGCCAGCAGGGGCAGTGATGGGGCCAACGTCCTGACTTTC
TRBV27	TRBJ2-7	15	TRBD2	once	CASSSPSGGIHEQYF	TGTGCCAGCAGTTCTCCCAGCGGGGGAATCCACGAGCAGTACTTC
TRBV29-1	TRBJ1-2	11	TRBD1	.	CSARTGIGYTF	TGCAGCGCTCGGACAGGGATCGGCTACACCTTC
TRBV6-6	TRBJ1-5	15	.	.	CASTLKQGSNQPQHF	TGTGCCAGCACTTTAAAGCAGGGTAGCAATCAGCCCCAGCATTTT
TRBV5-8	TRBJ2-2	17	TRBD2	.	CASSPVGLAGFTGELFF	TGTGCCAGCAGCCCGGTAGGGCTAGCGGGCTTTACCGGGGAGCTGTTTTTT
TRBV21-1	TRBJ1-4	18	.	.	CASSTHGGVRDSEEKLFF	TGTGCCAGCAGCACTCACGGGGGGGTTAGGGACAGTGAGGAAAAACTGTTTTTT
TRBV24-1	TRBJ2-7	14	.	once	CATSRRQAFNEQYF	TGTGCCACCAGTCGTCGACAGGCGTTTAACGAGCAGTACTTC
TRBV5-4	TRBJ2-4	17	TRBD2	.	CASSPGGSSGGRNIQYF	TGTGCCAGCAGCCCCGGGGGGAGCTCAGGTGGGAGGAACATTCAGTACTTC
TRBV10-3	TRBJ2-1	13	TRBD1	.	CAISLDRVNEQFF	TGTGCCATCAGCCTGGACAGGGTTAATGAGCAGTTCTTC
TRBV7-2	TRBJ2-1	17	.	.	CASSPRGGATTYNEQFF	TGTGCCAGCAGCCCTCGCGGCGGGGCTACGACCTACAATGAGCAGTTCTTC
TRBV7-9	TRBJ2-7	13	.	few	CASSLGSQVQQYF	TGTGCCAGCAGCTTAGGATCCCAGGTCCAGCAGTACTTC
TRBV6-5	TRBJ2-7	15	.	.	CASSYREGGSYEQYF	TGTGCCAGCAGTTACAGAGAGGGTGGCTCCTACGAGCAGTACTTC
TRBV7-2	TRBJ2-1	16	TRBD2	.	CASSLARLAGQNEQFF	TGTGCCAGCAGCTTAGCGCGGCTAGCGGGTCAGAATGAGCAGTTCTTC
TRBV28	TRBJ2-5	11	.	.	CASRSWETQYF	TGTGCCAGCAGGAGCTGGGAGACCCAGTACTTC
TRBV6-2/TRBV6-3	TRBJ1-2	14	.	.	CASTPLGGNYGYTF	TGTGCCAGCACCCCCCTCGGAGGGAACTATGGCTACACCTTC
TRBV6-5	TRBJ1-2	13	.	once	CASRPGGYYGYTF	TGTGCCAGCAGACCCGGGGGTTACTATGGCTACACCTTC
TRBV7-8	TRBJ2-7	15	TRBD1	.	CASSHQDRGGYEQYF	TGTGCCAGCAGCCACCAGGACAGGGGGGGATACGAGCAGTACTTC
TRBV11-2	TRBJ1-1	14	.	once	CASSLDRTGSEAFF	TGTGCCAGCAGCTTAGATCGTACAGGGTCCGAAGCTTTCTTT
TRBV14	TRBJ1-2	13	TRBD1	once	CASSEGQFYGYTF	TGTGCCAGCAGCGAGGGACAGTTCTATGGCTACACCTTC
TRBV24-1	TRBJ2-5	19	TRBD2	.	CATSDYSGTSGGAVETQYF	TGTGCCACCAGTGATTACTCCGGGACTAGCGGGGGGGCTGTAGAGACCCAGTACTTC
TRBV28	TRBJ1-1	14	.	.	CASSLGGRWTEAFF	TGTGCCAGCAGTTTAGGGGGGAGGTGGACTGAAGCTTTCTTT
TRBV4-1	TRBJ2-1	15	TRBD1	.	CASSQVSQGAGEQFF	TGCGCCAGCAGCCAAGTCAGCCAGGGGGCAGGTGAGCAGTTCTTC
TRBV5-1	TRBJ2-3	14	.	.	CASSFGTPTDTQYF	TGCGCCAGCAGCTTCGGGACACCCACAGATACGCAGTATTTT